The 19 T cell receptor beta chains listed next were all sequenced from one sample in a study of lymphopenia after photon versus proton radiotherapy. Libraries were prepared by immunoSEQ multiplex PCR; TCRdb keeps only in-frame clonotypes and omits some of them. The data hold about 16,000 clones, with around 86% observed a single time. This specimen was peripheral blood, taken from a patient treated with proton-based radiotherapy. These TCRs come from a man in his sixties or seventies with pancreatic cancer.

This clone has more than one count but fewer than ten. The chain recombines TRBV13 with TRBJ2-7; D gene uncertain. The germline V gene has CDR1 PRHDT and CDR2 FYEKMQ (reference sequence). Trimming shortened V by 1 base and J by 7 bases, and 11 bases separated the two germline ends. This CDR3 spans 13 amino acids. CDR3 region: CASSLEGNWEQYF. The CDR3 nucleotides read TGTGCCAGCAGCTTAGAGGGAAACTGGGAGCAGTACTTC.

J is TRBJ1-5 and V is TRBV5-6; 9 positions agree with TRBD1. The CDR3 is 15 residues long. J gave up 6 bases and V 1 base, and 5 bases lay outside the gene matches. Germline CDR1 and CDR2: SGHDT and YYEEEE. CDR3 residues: CASSLKQGASQPQHF. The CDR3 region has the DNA TGTGCCAGCAGCTTGAAACAGGGGGCTAGTCAGCCCCAGCATTTT. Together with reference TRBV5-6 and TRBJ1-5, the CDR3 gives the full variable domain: DAGVTQSPTHLIKTRGQQVTLRCSPKSGHDTVSWYQQALGQGPQFIFQYYEEEERQRGNFPDRFSGHQFPNYSSELNVNALLLGDSALYLCASSLKQGASQPQHFGDGTRLSIL.

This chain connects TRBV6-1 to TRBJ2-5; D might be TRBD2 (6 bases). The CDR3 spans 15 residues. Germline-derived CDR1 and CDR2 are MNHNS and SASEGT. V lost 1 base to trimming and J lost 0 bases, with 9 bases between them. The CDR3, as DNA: TGTGCCAGCAGTGAAGTCGGGGGTTACCAAGAGACCCAGTACTTC. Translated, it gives CASSEVGGYQETQYF.

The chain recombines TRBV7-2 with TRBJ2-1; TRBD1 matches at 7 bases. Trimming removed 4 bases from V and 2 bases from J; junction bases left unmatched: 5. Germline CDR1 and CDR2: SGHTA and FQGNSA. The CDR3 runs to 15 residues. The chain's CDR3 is CASSYRQGTYNEQFF. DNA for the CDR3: TGTGCCAGCAGCTATAGACAGGGCACCTACAATGAGCAGTTCTTC.

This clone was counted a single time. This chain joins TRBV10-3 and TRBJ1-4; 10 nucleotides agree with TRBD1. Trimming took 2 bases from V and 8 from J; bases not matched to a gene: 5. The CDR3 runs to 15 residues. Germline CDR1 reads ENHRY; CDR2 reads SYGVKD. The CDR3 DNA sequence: TGTGCCATCAGTGAGGCCGGGACAGGGGACGAAAAACTGTTTTTT. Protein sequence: CAISEAGTGDEKLFF.

The CDR3 loop reads CASSQELSGGVTDTQYF. The DNA for the CDR3 is TGTGCCAGCAGCCAAGAGTTAAGCGGGGGGGTCACAGATACGCAGTATTTT. This rearrangement joins TRBV4-2 to TRBJ2-3; 10 bases match TRBD2. This CDR3 is 17 amino acids long. Germline values: CDR1 LGHNA, CDR2 YNFKEQ. V dropped 0 bases and J dropped 2; count of bases not matched to a gene: 5.

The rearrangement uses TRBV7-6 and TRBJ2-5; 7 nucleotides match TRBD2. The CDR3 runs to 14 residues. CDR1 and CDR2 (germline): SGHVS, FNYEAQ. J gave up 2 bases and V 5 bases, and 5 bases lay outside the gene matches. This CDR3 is CASSPWGGQETQYF. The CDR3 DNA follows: TGTGCCAGCAGCCCCTGGGGGGGGCAAGAGACCCAGTACTTC.

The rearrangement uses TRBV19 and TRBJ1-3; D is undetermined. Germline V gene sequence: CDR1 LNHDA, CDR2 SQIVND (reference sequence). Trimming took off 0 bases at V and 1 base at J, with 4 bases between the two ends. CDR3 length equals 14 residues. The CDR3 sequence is CASSIDLSGNTIYF. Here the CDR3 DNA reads TGTGCCAGTAGTATAGATCTTTCTGGAAACACCATATATTTT. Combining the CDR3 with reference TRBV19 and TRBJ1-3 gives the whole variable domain DGGITQSPKYLFRKEGQNVTLSCEQNLNHDAMYWYRQDPGQGLRLIYYSQIVNDFQKGDIAEGYSVSREKKESFPLTVTSAQKNPTAFYLCASSIDLSGNTIYFGEGSWLTVV.

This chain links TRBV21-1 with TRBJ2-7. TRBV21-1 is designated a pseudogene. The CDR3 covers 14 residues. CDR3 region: CASSNRDGVYEQYF. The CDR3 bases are TGTGCCAGCAGCAACCGGGACGGAGTCTACGAGCAGTACTTC.

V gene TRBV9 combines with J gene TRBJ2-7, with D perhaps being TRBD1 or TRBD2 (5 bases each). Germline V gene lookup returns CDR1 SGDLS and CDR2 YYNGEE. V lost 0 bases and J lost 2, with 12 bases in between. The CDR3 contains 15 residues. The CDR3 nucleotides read TGTGCCAGCAGCGTAGAGACGGGGCCCACCTACGAGCAGTACTTC. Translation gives CASSVETGPTYEQYF.

The CDR3 DNA is TGTGCCAGCAGTCCTCTCCAGGGACTCGGCTATGGCTACACCTTC. This gives the protein CASSPLQGLGYGYTF. The rearrangement joins TRBV6-1 to TRBJ1-2; TRBD1 is a possible D gene (5 bases). Trimming shortened V by 5 bases and J by 4 bases, and 17 bases separated the two germline ends. CDR3 length equals 15 residues. Germline CDR1 reads MNHNS; CDR2 reads SASEGT.

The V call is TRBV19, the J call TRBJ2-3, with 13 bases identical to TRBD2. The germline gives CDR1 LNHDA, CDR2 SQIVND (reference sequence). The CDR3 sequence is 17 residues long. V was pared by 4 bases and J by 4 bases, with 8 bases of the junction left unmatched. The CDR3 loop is CASSTPTSGRYSDTQYF. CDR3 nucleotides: TGTGCCAGTAGTACCCCGACTAGCGGGAGGTATTCAGATACGCAGTATTTT.

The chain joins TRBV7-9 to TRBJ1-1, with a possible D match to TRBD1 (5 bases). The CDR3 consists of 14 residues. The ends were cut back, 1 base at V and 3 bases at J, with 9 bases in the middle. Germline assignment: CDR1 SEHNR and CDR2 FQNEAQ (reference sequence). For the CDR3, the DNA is TGTGCCAGCAGCTTAGTTGGGGGGTACACTGAAGCTTTCTTT. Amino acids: CASSLVGGYTEAFF.

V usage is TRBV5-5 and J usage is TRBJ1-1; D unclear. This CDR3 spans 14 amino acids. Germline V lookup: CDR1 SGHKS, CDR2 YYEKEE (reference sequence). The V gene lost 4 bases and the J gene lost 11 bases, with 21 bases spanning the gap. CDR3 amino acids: CASSDLSRAVGAFF. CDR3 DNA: TGTGCCAGCAGCGACCTCTCGCGGGCCGTGGGGGCTTTCTTT.

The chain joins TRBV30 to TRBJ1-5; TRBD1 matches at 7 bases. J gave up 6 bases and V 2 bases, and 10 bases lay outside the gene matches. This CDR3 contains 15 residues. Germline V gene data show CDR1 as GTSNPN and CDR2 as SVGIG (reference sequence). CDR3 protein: CAWSRGLQGSQPQHF. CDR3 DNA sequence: TGTGCCTGGAGTAGAGGACTACAGGGGTCTCAGCCCCAGCATTTT.

The CDR3, as DNA: TGTGCCAGCAGCTTGGGACAGGGATTTGGAGGAAACACCATATATTTT. Residues: CASSLGQGFGGNTIYF. The chain employs TRBV7-6 and TRBJ1-3; 9 bases line up with TRBD1. Germline V gene lookup returns CDR1 SGHVS and CDR2 FNYEAQ. The CDR3 contains 16 residues. Trimming at V came to 3 bases and at J to 4 bases, leaving 7 bases not matched to a gene.

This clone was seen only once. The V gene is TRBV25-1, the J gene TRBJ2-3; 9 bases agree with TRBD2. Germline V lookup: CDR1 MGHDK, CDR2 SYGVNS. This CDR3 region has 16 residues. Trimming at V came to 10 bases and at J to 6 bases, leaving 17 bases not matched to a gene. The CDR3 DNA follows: TGTGCCACCGATCCACAAATTAGCGGGGGTTTTGATACGCAGTATTTT. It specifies CATDPQISGGFDTQYF.

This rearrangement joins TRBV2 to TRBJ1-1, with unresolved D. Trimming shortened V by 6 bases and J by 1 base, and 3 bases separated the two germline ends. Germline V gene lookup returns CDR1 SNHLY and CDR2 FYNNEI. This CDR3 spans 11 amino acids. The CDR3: CASRENTEAFF. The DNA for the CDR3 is TGTGCCAGCAGGGAGAACACTGAAGCTTTCTTT.

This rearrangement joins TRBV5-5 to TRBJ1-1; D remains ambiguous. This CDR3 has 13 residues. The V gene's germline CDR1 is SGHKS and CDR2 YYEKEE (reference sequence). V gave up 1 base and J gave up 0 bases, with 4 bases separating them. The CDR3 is CASSLFVNTEAFF. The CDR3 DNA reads TGTGCCAGCAGCTTGTTCGTGAACACTGAAGCTTTCTTT.